The clone carrying this TCR beta chain was observed at least ten times. The target antigen is unknown. This sample stems from a study of blood T cells in healthy people across ages. Sample-barcoded 5' priming and a J-beta primer mix drove a second PCR of roughly 6 to 12 cycles. From each sample, at least 2.5 million paired-end reads containing CDR3 were obtained. TCRdb re-called the 5' RACE reads through MiXCR, storing one row per CDR3 protein. Of 1,800,000 or so distinct CDR3 sequences detected, approximately 39% appear once; the ten largest clones hold around 23%. From germline, CDR1 is SGHRS and CDR2 YFSETQ. The CDR3 is made up of 16 amino acids. The J segment lost 5 bases and the V segment lost 5 bases, leaving 15 bases of the junction unmatched. Study observations and caveats: Among long-lived donors, naive CD4+ cells were more numerous and diversity higher than in aged donors. The unknown donor CMV status may have confounded expanded clonotype changes.

The V gene is TRBV5-1, the J gene TRBJ2-7; 8 positions match TRBD1. The TCR sequence derives from a human donor in good health. Sequenced sample: blood. For the CDR3, the DNA is TGCGCCAGCAGTAAGACAGGGGCCACTCCTCGGGACGAGCAGTACTTC. This translates into CASSKTGATPRDEQYF.